Each of the 14 T cell receptor beta chains below was sequenced from the same sample in a study of blood T cell repertoires in COVID-19. Assay: immunoSEQ multiplex PCR; the TCRdb copy retains only in-frame clones and omits some. This sample has around 160,000 clones; around 80% occur once, and the top ten carry about an eighth. The sample consisted of peripheral blood. Every receptor here comes from a man between 60 and 70 years old with active or convalescent COVID-19.

The chain uses TRBV25-1 and TRBJ2-3; TRBD2 matches at 7 bases. Per the germline V gene, CDR1 is MGHDK and CDR2 is SYGVNS. The CDR3 length is 15 residues. With V trimmed by 8 bases and J by 8 bases, 16 bases remained unmatched. CDR3 nucleotides: TGTGCCAGCGGCGCCGGGAGGTTAGAGACGGGTACGCAGTATTTT. Amino acid sequence: CASGAGRLETGTQYF.

The chain recombines TRBV11-2 with TRBJ2-1; 11 nucleotides align to TRBD2. This CDR3 contains 15 residues. After removal of 5 bases from V and 3 bases from J, the junction contained 3 bases not matched to a gene. The germline V gene has CDR1 SGHAT and CDR2 FQNNGV. This CDR3 reads CASSPGLAVYNEQFF. The DNA for the CDR3 is TGTGCCAGCAGCCCGGGACTAGCGGTCTACAATGAGCAGTTCTTC. Full variable domain (missing parts from reference TRBV11-2 and TRBJ2-1): EAGVAQSPRYKIIEKRQSVAFWCNPISGHATLYWYQQILGQGPKLLIQFQNNGVVDDSQLPKDRFSAERLKGVDSTLKIQPAKLEDSAVYLCASSPGLAVYNEQFFGPGTRLTVL.

This sequence joins TRBV6-2 or TRBV6-3 and TRBJ1-3, with unresolved D. Trimming stripped 5 bases from V and 2 bases from J, with 7 bases between. This CDR3 region has 13 residues. Germline V gene lookup returns CDR1 MNHEY and CDR2 SVGEGT. The CDR3 nucleotides are TGTGCCAGCAGTCGAGGGACTGGAAACACCATATATTTT. It specifies CASSRGTGNTIYF.

The CDR3 DNA reads as TGTGCCAGCTCCCCGTCGGGAGTGTACAATGAGCAGTTCTTC. It yields the protein CASSPSGVYNEQFF. The gene calls are TRBV18 and TRBJ2-1; D might be TRBD2 (6 bases). This CDR3 spans 14 amino acids. Trimming pared 6 bases from V and 4 bases from J, leaving 13 bases between. Germline assignment: CDR1 KGHSH and CDR2 LQKENI.

The chain joins TRBV5-1 to TRBJ1-2; no clear D. Germline V gives CDR1 SGHRS, CDR2 YFSETQ. V was pared by 3 bases and J by 6 bases, with 21 bases between. CDR3 length: 16 residues. The CDR3 sequence: CASSSLGEVGTHGYTF. The CDR3 coding sequence is TGCGCCAGCAGCTCCCTCGGGGAGGTGGGAACCCATGGCTACACCTTC.

The chain links TRBV6-5 to TRBJ2-1; 7 bases are a match to TRBD2. The CDR3 length is 13 residues. The V gene's germline CDR1 is MNHEY and CDR2 SVGAGI. J gave up 4 bases and V 8 bases, and 5 bases lay outside the gene matches. The CDR3 DNA sequence: TGTGCCAGCGCTACTAGCGAGTACAATGAGCAGTTCTTC. Its translation: CASATSEYNEQFF.

The rearrangement links TRBV5-4 to TRBJ2-1, with a weak D call TRBD1 (5 bases). Germline CDR1 SGHNT, CDR2 YYREEE (reference sequence). The CDR3 is 15 amino acids. Trimming shortened V by 0 bases and J by 5 bases, and 12 bases separated the two germline ends. The chain's CDR3 is CASSLGQGRHNEQFF. CDR3 bases: TGTGCCAGCAGCTTGGGGCAGGGAAGGCACAATGAGCAGTTCTTC. The whole variable domain, remainder taken from reference TRBV5-4 and TRBJ2-1, is ETGVTQSPTHLIKTRGQQVTLRCSSQSGHNTVSWYQQALGQGPQFIFQYYREEENGRGNFPPRFSGLQFPNYSSELNVNALELDDSALYLCASSLGQGRHNEQFFGPGTRLTVL.

The chain joins TRBV23-1 to TRBJ2-7; TRBD2 matches at 7 bases. TRBV23-1 is recorded as an ORF, its role being uncertain. V lost 0 bases, J lost 2 bases, and 7 bases stayed unmatched. The CDR3 runs to 16 residues. The CDR3 loop reads CASSQSPGLPTYEQYF. In nucleotides, the CDR3 is TGCGCCAGCAGTCAATCTCCGGGACTACCCACCTACGAGCAGTACTTC.

V usage is TRBV4-3 and J usage is TRBJ2-2; possible D gene TRBD2, 5 bases. Germline CDR1 LGHNA, CDR2 YSLEER. The CDR3 loop spans 16 amino acids. Trimming stripped 4 bases from V and 3 bases from J, with 15 bases between. CDR3 in amino acids: CASSLEASWDTGELFF. The CDR3 DNA is TGCGCCAGCAGCCTAGAGGCTAGCTGGGACACCGGGGAGCTGTTTTTT.

The chain has TRBV29-1 and TRBJ1-2, with D unresolved. The ends were cut back, 0 bases at V and 1 base at J, with 12 bases in the middle. The germline CDR1 and CDR2 sequences are SQVTM and ANQGSEA. The length of the CDR3 is 15 residues. This CDR3 reads CSVEDLGIYNYGYTF. The CDR3, as DNA: TGCAGCGTTGAAGATCTAGGAATCTATAACTATGGCTACACCTTC.

The genes are TRBV6-5 and TRBJ1-2; D is undetermined. The V gene lost 8 bases and the J gene lost 4 bases, with 14 bases spanning the gap. Per germline, CDR1 MNHEY and CDR2 SVGAGI. The CDR3 totals 13 residues. The DNA of the CDR3 is TGTGCCAGCGGGCGGGAGCTGGGCTATGGCTACACCTTC. This codes for CASGRELGYGYTF.

This chain joins TRBV5-1 and TRBJ2-6; perhaps TRBD1 as D (5 bases). This CDR3 region has 14 residues. With 4 bases removed from V and 2 bases from J, the gap between germline ends came to 7 bases. Per germline, CDR1 SGHRS and CDR2 YFSETQ. CDR3 DNA sequence: TGCGCCAGCAGCGGACAAGCTGGGGCCAACGTCCTGACTTTC. Its translation is CASSGQAGANVLTF.

The chain joins TRBV6-2 or TRBV6-3 to TRBJ1-5; a possible D gene is TRBD1 (6 bases). CDR3 size: 15 residues. Germline V gene lookup returns CDR1 MNHEY and CDR2 SVGEGT. Trimming cost V 0 bases and J 7 bases, with 13 bases left between them. The DNA of the CDR3 is TGTGCCAGCAGTTACTCGACGGGGGGCCTCCAGCCCCAGCATTTT. Translating gives CASSYSTGGLQPQHF.

The J gene is TRBJ1-3, the V gene TRBV6-5; no reliable D call. The CDR3 is 16 amino acids. Trimming shortened V by 0 bases and J by 6 bases, and 15 bases separated the two germline ends. From germline, CDR1 is MNHEY and CDR2 SVGAGI. CDR3 sequence: CASSYSRHMEENTIYF. Here the CDR3 DNA reads TGTGCCAGCAGTTACTCGCGTCATATGGAGGAAAACACCATATATTTT.